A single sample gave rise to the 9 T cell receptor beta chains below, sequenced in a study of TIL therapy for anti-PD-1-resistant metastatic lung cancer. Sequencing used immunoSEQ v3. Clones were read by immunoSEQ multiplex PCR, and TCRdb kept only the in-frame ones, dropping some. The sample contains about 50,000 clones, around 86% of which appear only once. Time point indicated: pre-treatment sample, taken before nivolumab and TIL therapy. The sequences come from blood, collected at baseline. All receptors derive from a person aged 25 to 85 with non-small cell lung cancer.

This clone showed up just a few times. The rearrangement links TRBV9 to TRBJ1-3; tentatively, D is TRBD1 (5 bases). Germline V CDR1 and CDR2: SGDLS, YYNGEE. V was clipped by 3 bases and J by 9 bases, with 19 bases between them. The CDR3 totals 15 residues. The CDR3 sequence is CASSASQASGGTIYF. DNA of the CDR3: TGTGCCAGCAGCGCGAGCCAGGCTTCTGGGGGCACCATATATTTT.

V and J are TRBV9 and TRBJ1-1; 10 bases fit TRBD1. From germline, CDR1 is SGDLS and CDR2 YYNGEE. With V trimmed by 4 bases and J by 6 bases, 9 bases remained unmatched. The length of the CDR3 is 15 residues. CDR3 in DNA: TGTGCCAGCAGCCCACGACAGACAGGGGGCGCTGAAGCTTTCTTT. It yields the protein CASSPRQTGGAEAFF.

CDR3 coding DNA: TGTGCCAGCAGCTTAGGCCCTAGCTCGCCAGATACGCAGTATTTT. This gives the protein CASSLGPSSPDTQYF. V gene TRBV7-7 combines with J gene TRBJ2-3; TRBD2 is a possible D gene (5 bases). The CDR3 runs 15 residues. The V end lost 1 base, the J end lost 4 bases, and 12 bases lay between the germline ends. Germline loops: CDR1 SSHAT, CDR2 FNYEAQ (reference sequence). The full variable domain, in which reference TRBV7-7 and TRBJ2-3 provide the parts outside the CDR3, is GAGVSQSPRYKVTKRGQDVTLRCDPISSHATLYWYQQALGQGPEFLTYFNYEAQPDKSGLPSDRFSAERPEGSISTLTIQRTEQRDSAMYRCASSLGPSSPDTQYFGPGTRLTVL.

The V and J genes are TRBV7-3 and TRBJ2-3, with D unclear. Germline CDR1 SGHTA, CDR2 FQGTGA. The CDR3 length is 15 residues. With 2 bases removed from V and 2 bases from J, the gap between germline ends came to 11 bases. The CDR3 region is CASSLGQADTDTQYF. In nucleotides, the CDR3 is TGTGCCAGCAGCTTAGGGCAGGCGGACACAGATACGCAGTATTTT.

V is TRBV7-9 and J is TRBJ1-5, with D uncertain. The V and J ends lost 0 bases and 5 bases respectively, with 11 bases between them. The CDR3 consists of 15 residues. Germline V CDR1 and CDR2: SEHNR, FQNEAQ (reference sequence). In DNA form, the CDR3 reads TGTGCCAGCAGCTTAGCGTATGGGTACGATCAGCCCCAGCATTTT. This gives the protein CASSLAYGYDQPQHF. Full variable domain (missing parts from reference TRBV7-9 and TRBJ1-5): DTGVSQNPRHKITKRGQNVTFRCDPISEHNRLYWYRQTLGQGPEFLTYFQNEAQLEKSRLLSDRFSAERPKGSFSTLEIQRTEQGDSAMYLCASSLAYGYDQPQHFGDGTRLSIL.

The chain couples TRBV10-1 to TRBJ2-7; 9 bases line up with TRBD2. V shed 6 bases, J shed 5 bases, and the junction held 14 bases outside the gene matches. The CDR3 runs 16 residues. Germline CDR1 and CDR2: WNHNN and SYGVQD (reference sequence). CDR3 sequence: CASRSGLAGKGHEQYF. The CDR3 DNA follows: TGCGCCAGCAGGTCGGGGCTAGCGGGAAAAGGCCACGAGCAGTACTTC.

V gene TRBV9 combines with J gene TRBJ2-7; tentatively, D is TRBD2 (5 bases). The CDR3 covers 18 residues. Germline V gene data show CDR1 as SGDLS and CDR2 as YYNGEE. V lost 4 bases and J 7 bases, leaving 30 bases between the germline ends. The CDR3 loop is CASSPRGTGQPGLVEQYF. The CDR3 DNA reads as TGTGCCAGCAGCCCCCGGGGTACTGGGCAGCCCGGGCTGGTAGAGCAGTACTTC.

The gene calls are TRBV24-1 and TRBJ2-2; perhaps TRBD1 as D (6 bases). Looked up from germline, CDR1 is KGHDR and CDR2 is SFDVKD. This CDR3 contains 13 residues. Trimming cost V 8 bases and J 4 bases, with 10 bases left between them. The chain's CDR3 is CATTLTGTGELFF. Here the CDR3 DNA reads TGTGCCACCACTCTGACAGGCACCGGGGAGCTGTTTTTT.

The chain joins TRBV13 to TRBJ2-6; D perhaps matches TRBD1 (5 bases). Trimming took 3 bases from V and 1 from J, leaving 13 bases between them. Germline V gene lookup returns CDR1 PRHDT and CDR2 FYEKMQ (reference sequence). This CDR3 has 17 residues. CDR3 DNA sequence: TGTGCCAGCAGCTTGGTACAGGTCTCTTCTGGGGCCAACGTCCTGACTTTC. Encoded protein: CASSLVQVSSGANVLTF.